This T cell receptor beta chain is drawn from a study of cytomegalovirus exposure and HLA in healthy donors. Findings and caveats of the study: Reports credit the classifier with highly specific, highly sensitive diagnosis of cytomegalovirus status.

With respect to this clone: Its antigen is not known.

The V end was cut by 0 bases, the J end by 9 bases, with 18 bases between. The CDR3 is 16 residues long. Germline CDR1 is MNHEY and CDR2 is SVGAGI. The protocol was immunoSEQ multiplex PCR, while the TCRdb copy is restricted to in-frame clones and leaves out a portion. The table has roughly 130,000 clones, around 85% seen once; the top ten hold less than 3%. The V gene is TRBV6-5, the J gene TRBJ2-1; D might be TRBD2 (6 bases). Sequencing input: PBMCs. The sequence was collected from a man aged 18 to 35 in good health and CMV-seronegative. CDR3 region: CASSYSRAGSSAEQFF. The CDR3 region has the DNA TGTGCCAGCAGTTACTCGAGGGCGGGATCATCCGCTGAGCAGTTCTTC.